This T cell receptor (beta chain) was identified during a study of blood T cell repertoires in COVID-19. Study as a whole: Samples of COVID-19 (acute and convalescent) were obtained from the United States, Italy and Spain. Sample material is recorded as cDNA or gDNA derived from T cells, B-cell-depleted T cells, or PBMCs.

Method: immunoSEQ multiplex PCR; TCRdb's copy keeps in-frame clones and lacks some. Seen here are about 73,000 clones, roughly 83% observed once, and the top ten hold more than 2%. Germline V gene sequence: CDR1 SGHAT, CDR2 FQNNGV. The CDR3 sequence is 13 residues long. V was trimmed by 6 bases and J by 4 bases, leaving 11 bases between them. The source material was peripheral blood. The rearrangement joins TRBV11-2 to TRBJ2-3; a possible D gene is TRBD2 (5 bases). The receptor was derived from an elderly man with active or convalescent COVID-19. The CDR3 nucleotides read TGTGCCAGCAGTGGAGGTCGGCCAGATACGCAGTATTTT. Translation gives CASSGGRPDTQYF.